The 11 T cell receptor beta chains reported below all come from one sample, sequenced in a study of radiation and T cells in renal cell carcinoma. The time point denotes: baseline pretreatment blood. Treatment defined: 15 Gy SBRT to primary tumor, nephrectomy 4 weeks later. Some clones are missing from TCRdb's copy, which holds only in-frame ones; the method was immunoSEQ multiplex PCR. In the table there are 150,000 or so clones, 75% to 90% of which are singletons. This material consisted of blood, taken from a patient whose treatment included radiotherapy and nephrectomy. These TCRs come from a woman between 50 and 59 years old with renal cell carcinoma.

J is TRBJ2-1 and V is TRBV30, with TRBD2 matching 11 bases. Unmatched junction bases numbered 8, after V lost 6 bases and J lost 4 bases. The CDR3 extends over 15 amino acids. The germline CDR1 and CDR2 sequences are GTSNPN and SVGIG (reference sequence). Here the CDR3 DNA reads TGTGCCTGCAAACTAGCGGGGGTGCTTTACAATGAGCAGTTCTTC. It is translated as CACKLAGVLYNEQFF.

The V gene is TRBV29-1, the J gene TRBJ1-1; 7 bases fit TRBD1. Germline CDR1 is SQVTM and CDR2 is ANQGSEA. Trimming at V came to 7 bases and at J to 3 bases, leaving 8 bases not matched to a gene. The length of the CDR3 is 13 residues. Here the CDR3 reads CSEQGDADTEAFF. In DNA, the CDR3 is TGCAGCGAGCAGGGGGACGCTGACACTGAAGCTTTCTTT.

The J gene is TRBJ1-5, the V gene TRBV6-1; no clear D gene. CDR3 length: 12 residues. The germline gives CDR1 MNHNS, CDR2 SASEGT. V was clipped by 8 bases and J by 7 bases, with 12 bases between them. CDR3 bases: TGTGCCAGCTCTTCCTCCGGACAGCCCCAGCATTTT. Its translation is CASSSSGQPQHF.

This clone has a handful of counts. The rearrangement uses TRBV9 and TRBJ2-1; D gene unclear. Germline CDR1 is SGDLS and CDR2 is YYNGEE. The V end lost 2 bases, the J end lost 2 bases, and 11 bases lay between the germline ends. This CDR3 contains 15 residues. The CDR3 coding sequence is TGTGCCAGCAGCGTTGATTCGTTAGCCTACAATGAGCAGTTCTTC. Residues: CASSVDSLAYNEQFF. The variable domain in full, completed from reference TRBV9 and TRBJ2-1, reads DSGVTQTPKHLITATGQRVTLRCSPRSGDLSVYWYQQSLDQGLQFLIQYYNGEERAKGNILERFSAQQFPDLHSELNLSSLELGDSALYFCASSVDSLAYNEQFFGPGTRLTVL.

The chain carries TRBV5-1 and TRBJ2-7; D is ambiguous. Between the trimmed V and J ends, which lost 5 bases and 0 bases, there was a span of 6 bases. The CDR3 totals 12 residues. CDR1 SGHRS and CDR2 YFSETQ come from the germline V gene. The CDR3 spells CASSGSSYEQYF. In nucleotides, the CDR3 is TGCGCCAGCAGTGGGTCCTCCTACGAGCAGTACTTC.

The count of this clone is one. The chain joins TRBV4-2 to TRBJ2-7; D possibly corresponds to TRBD2 (6 bases). CDR1 and CDR2 (germline): LGHNA, YNFKEQ. The CDR3 loop spans 13 amino acids. V was shortened by 1 base and J by 3 bases, with 7 bases between the two germline ends. The CDR3 protein is CASSQGLVYEQYF. CDR3 nucleotides: TGTGCCAGCAGCCAAGGACTAGTCTACGAGCAGTACTTC.

The rearrangement uses TRBV19 and TRBJ2-3, with unresolved D. Deletions cut 10 bases from V and 1 base from J, with 12 bases between. The CDR3 runs 13 residues. Germline loops: CDR1 LNHDA, CDR2 SQIVND (reference sequence). In DNA, the CDR3 is TGTGCCACTCAAAAGTGGGGCACAGATACGCAGTATTTT. Translation: CATQKWGTDTQYF.

The chain carries TRBV19 and TRBJ1-2; TRBD1 agrees at 7 bases. V lost 8 bases, J lost 2 bases, and 8 bases stayed unmatched. This CDR3 is built from 14 residues. From germline, CDR1 is LNHDA and CDR2 SQIVND (reference sequence). The CDR3 coding sequence is TGTGCCAGTTGGGGACCGACAGGGAACTATGGCTACACCTTC. It encodes CASWGPTGNYGYTF. Full variable domain (outside the CDR3, taken from reference TRBV19 and TRBJ1-2): DGGITQSPKYLFRKEGQNVTLSCEQNLNHDAMYWYRQDPGQGLRLIYYSQIVNDFQKGDIAEGYSVSREKKESFPLTVTSAQKNPTAFYLCASWGPTGNYGYTFGSGTRLTVV.

The chain carries TRBV25-1 and TRBJ2-7; a weak D match, TRBD1 (6 bases). CDR1 and CDR2 (germline): MGHDK, SYGVNS. There are 15 residues in the CDR3. V lost 3 bases, J lost 4 bases, and 16 bases lay in between. In nucleotides, the CDR3 is TGTGCCAGCAGTGATACCAGGACAGCCTTTTACGAGCAGTACTTC. Protein product: CASSDTRTAFYEQYF.

The V gene is TRBV4-3, the J gene TRBJ1-4; perhaps TRBD1 as D (5 bases). Germline-derived CDR1 and CDR2 are LGHNA and YSLEER. Between the trimmed V and J ends, which lost 3 bases and 1 base, there was a span of 12 bases. CDR3 length equals 16 residues. For the CDR3, the DNA is TGCGCCAGCAGCCACGTATACCAGGGAACTAATGAAAAACTGTTTTTT. Amino acid sequence: CASSHVYQGTNEKLFF.

This chain joins TRBV27 and TRBJ2-3; 10 nucleotides align to TRBD2. V gave up 10 bases and J gave up 1 base; unmatched junction bases: 8. CDR1 and CDR2 from the germline V gene are MNHEY and SMNVEV (reference sequence). The CDR3 is made up of 15 amino acids. Written as DNA, the CDR3 is TGTGCCAATCGGGTAGGGACTAGCGGCACAGATACGCAGTATTTT. It encodes CANRVGTSGTDTQYF.